What follows are 7 T cell receptor beta chains derived from one specimen sequenced in a study of blood T cell repertoires in COVID-19. TCRdb's table, derived via immunoSEQ multiplex PCR, lists solely in-frame clones and lacks some. The sample holds roughly 170,000 clones, 84% seen once. Sequencing used PBMCs or T cells enriched from blood (not recorded which). The receptors shown here come from a man in his fifties who had recovered from COVID-19.

The count of this clone is one. The genes are TRBV19 and TRBJ1-2; no clear D. V was pared by 0 bases and J by 2 bases, with 10 bases between. Germline-derived CDR1 and CDR2 are LNHDA and SQIVND (reference sequence). CDR3 size: 15 residues. CDR3 coding DNA: TGTGCCAGTAGTATAGAGGAGGGTTGGAACTATGGCTACACCTTC. Amino acid sequence: CASSIEEGWNYGYTF.

V is TRBV28 and J is TRBJ1-2; D gene uncertain. The V gene's germline CDR1 is MDHEN and CDR2 SYDVKM. The CDR3 consists of 14 residues. V lost 2 bases and J 4 bases, leaving 11 bases between the germline ends. The CDR3 DNA reads as TGTGCCAGCAGTTTAAGCCTCCTCCTCTATGGCTACACCTTC. Its protein is CASSLSLLLYGYTF.

This rearrangement joins TRBV7-2 to TRBJ2-3, with D maybe TRBD2 (6 bases). The CDR3 length is 15 residues. V lost 3 bases and J lost 0, with 10 bases in between. Germline V lookup: CDR1 SGHTA, CDR2 FQGNSA. The CDR3 DNA reads as TGTGCCAGCAGCTTCACGGGGGAGAGCACAGATACGCAGTATTTT. Encoded protein: CASSFTGESTDTQYF. Full variable domain (rest looked up from reference TRBV7-2 and TRBJ2-3): GAGVSQSPSNKVTEKGKDVELRCDPISGHTALYWYRQSLGQGLEFLIYFQGNSAPDKSGLPSDRFSAERTGGSVSTLTIQRTQQEDSAVYLCASSFTGESTDTQYFGPGTRLTVL.

The table lists this clone with a few counts. The genes are TRBV3-1 (or the pseudogene TRBV3-2) and TRBJ2-1; D gene uncertain. Deletions cut 4 bases from V and 0 bases from J, with 7 bases between. Germline CDR1 LGHDT, CDR2 YNNKEL (reference sequence). The CDR3 length is 14 residues. The CDR3 sequence is CASSPDFSYNEQFF. In DNA, the CDR3 is TGTGCCAGCAGCCCCGACTTCTCCTACAATGAGCAGTTCTTC.

The table lists this clone with a few counts. The genes are TRBV7-2 and TRBJ2-3; TRBD2 aligns across 9 bases. The germline V gene encodes CDR1 SGHTA and CDR2 FQGNSA. The CDR3 has 16 amino acids. After removal of 1 base from V and 5 bases from J, the junction contained 7 bases not matched to a gene. CDR3 sequence (DNA): TGTGCCAGCAGCTTAGGTCCAGCGGGGGGTTTAGATACGCAGTATTTT. The encoded protein is CASSLGPAGGLDTQYF.

The chain carries TRBV5-1 and TRBJ2-3; 10 nucleotides align to TRBD2. V shed 6 bases, J shed 5 bases, and the junction held 6 bases outside the gene matches. This CDR3 comprises 14 residues. The V gene's germline CDR1 is SGHRS and CDR2 YFSETQ. In DNA form, the CDR3 reads TGCGCCAGCAAGGGAGCGGGGGGGCAAGATACGCAGTATTTT. Its protein product is CASKGAGGQDTQYF.

A few counts support this clone. In DNA, the CDR3 is TGTGCCAGCAGACCGACCGGGACAGGGTCCTATGGCTACACCTTC. Translating it yields CASRPTGTGSYGYTF. The genes are TRBV5-4 and TRBJ1-2; 9 nucleotides align to TRBD1. V lost 5 bases to trimming and J lost 4 bases; unmatched junction nucleotides: 9. The length of the CDR3 is 15 residues. CDR1 and CDR2 from the germline V gene are SGHNT and YYREEE (reference sequence).